The source of this T cell receptor (beta chain) is a study of PD-1 blockade in classical Hodgkin lymphoma. As to this clone: Antigen: not known.

Trimming took 3 bases from V and 5 from J; bases not matched to a gene: 2. The CDR3 spans 13 residues. Germline CDR1 KGHSH, CDR2 LQKENI. Every patient was affected by relapse after autologous stem cell transplantation, while exposure to brentuximab vedotin was not uniform. Best responses were complete response, partial response or progressive disease. Findings and limits, study-wide: Possibly reflecting disease activity or prior therapy, repertoire differences have causes that remain undefined.

Assay used: immunoSEQ multiplex PCR; TCRdb lists only in-frame clones, some missing. This table holds some 28,000 clones, roughly 80% found once. The clonotype comes from a human donor with classical Hodgkin lymphoma. This specimen was peripheral blood mononuclear cells (PBMCs), taken before the second cycle of nivolumab. This chain joins TRBV18 and TRBJ1-2, with TRBD1 matching 8 bases. For the CDR3, the DNA is TGTGCCAGCTCACCTGGACAGGGATATGGCTACACCTTC. It encodes CASSPGQGYGYTF. The full variable domain, in which reference TRBV18 and TRBJ1-2 provide the parts outside the CDR3, is NAGVMQNPRHLVRRRGQEARLRCSPMKGHSHVYWYRQLPEEGLKFMVYLQKENIIDESGMPKERFSAEFPKEGPSILRIQQVVRGDSAAYFCASSPGQGYGYTFGSGTRLTVV.